This T cell receptor beta chain was observed in a study of cytomegalovirus exposure and HLA in healthy donors. Turning to the study itself: Ancestry clustering placed about four fifths of roughly 410 genotyped donors in the Caucasian-associated cluster.

60 Vbeta and 13 Jbeta primers were used in PCR. Here immunoSEQ multiplex PCR was the method, and the copy in TCRdb shows in-frame clones only, minus some. This sample carries over 150,000 clones, over 60% of them seen once, and the ten largest clones take around 4.1%. Overall study findings and caveats: Cytomegalovirus association was assigned to more than 150 TCR beta chains. The authors later linked a missense DCLRE1C variant to TCR beta V- and J-gene trimming. Previously analyzed data showed that most TCR beta V segments were productive at a frequency of about 90% or about 30%.

Germline-derived CDR1 and CDR2 are SGHRS and YFSETQ. The J segment lost 2 bases and the V segment lost 4 bases, leaving 2 bases of the junction unmatched. This CDR3 comprises 13 residues. With respect to this clone: Antigen: not known.

Sequencing was performed on PBMCs. This sequence joins TRBV5-1 and TRBJ1-2; TRBD1 aligns across 7 bases. This sequence originates from a woman aged 40 to 55 in good health and CMV-seronegative. The CDR3 loop is CASSTGQNYGYTF. In nucleotides, the CDR3 is TGCGCCAGCAGCACGGGACAGAACTATGGCTACACCTTC.